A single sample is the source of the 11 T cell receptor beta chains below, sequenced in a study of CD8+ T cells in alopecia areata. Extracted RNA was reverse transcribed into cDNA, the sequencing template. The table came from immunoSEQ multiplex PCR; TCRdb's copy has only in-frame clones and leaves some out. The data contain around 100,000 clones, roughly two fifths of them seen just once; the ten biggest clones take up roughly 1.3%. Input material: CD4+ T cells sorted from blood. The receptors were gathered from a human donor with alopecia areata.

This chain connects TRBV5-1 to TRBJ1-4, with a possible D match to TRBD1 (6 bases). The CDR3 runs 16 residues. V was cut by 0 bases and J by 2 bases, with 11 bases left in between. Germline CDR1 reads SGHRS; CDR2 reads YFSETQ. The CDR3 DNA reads TGCGCCAGCAGCTTGGCCGGGGGGCGGACTAATGAAAAACTGTTTTTT. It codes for CASSLAGGRTNEKLFF. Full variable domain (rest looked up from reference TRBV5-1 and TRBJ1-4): KAGVTQTPRYLIKTRGQQVTLSCSPISGHRSVSWYQQTPGQGLQFLFEYFSETQRNKGNFPGRFSGRQFSNSRSEMNVSTLELGDSALYLCASSLAGGRTNEKLFFGSGTQLSVL.

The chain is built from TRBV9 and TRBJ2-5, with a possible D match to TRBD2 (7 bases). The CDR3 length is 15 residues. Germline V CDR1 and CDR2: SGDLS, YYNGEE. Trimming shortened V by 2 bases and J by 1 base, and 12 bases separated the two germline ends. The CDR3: CASSVIAGAQETQYF. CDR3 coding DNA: TGTGCCAGCAGCGTTATCGCGGGGGCCCAAGAGACCCAGTACTTC. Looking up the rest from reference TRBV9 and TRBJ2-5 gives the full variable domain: DSGVTQTPKHLITATGQRVTLRCSPRSGDLSVYWYQQSLDQGLQFLIQYYNGEERAKGNILERFSAQQFPDLHSELNLSSLELGDSALYFCASSVIAGAQETQYFGPGTRLLVL.

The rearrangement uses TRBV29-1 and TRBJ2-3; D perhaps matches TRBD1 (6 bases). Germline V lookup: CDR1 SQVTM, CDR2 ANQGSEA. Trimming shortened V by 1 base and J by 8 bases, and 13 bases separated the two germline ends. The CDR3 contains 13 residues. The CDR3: CSVEAPLQGTQYF. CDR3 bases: TGCAGCGTTGAAGCTCCCTTACAGGGTACGCAGTATTTT.

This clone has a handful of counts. The CDR3 sequence is CSVVAGGAYNEQFF. The CDR3 DNA sequence: TGCAGCGTTGTGGCGGGGGGCGCCTACAATGAGCAGTTCTTC. The chain is built from TRBV29-1 and TRBJ2-1, with TRBD2 matching 8 bases. The germline V gene encodes CDR1 SQVTM and CDR2 ANQGSEA. CDR3 length: 14 amino acids. Trimming took 4 bases from V and 2 from J; bases not matched to a gene: 4.

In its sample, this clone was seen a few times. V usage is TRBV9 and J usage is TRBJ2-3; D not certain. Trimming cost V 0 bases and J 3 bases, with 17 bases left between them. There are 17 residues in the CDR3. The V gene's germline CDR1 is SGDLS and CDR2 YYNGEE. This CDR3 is CASSVASTASYTDTQYF. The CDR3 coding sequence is TGTGCCAGCAGCGTAGCTTCGACGGCGTCCTATACAGATACGCAGTATTTT. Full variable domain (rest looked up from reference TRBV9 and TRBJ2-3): DSGVTQTPKHLITATGQRVTLRCSPRSGDLSVYWYQQSLDQGLQFLIQYYNGEERAKGNILERFSAQQFPDLHSELNLSSLELGDSALYFCASSVASTASYTDTQYFGPGTRLTVL.

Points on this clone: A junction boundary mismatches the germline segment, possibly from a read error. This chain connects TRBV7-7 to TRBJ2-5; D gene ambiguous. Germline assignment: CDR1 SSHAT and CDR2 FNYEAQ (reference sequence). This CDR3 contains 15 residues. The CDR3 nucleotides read TGTGCTAGCAGCCTCAACGTCCTCCCCAAAGAGACCCAGTACTTC. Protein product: CASSLNVLPKETQYF.

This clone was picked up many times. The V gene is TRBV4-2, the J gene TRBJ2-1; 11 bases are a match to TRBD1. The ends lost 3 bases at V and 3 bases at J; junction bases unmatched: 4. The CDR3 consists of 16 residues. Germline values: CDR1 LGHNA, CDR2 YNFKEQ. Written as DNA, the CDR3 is TGTGCCAGCAGCCAGAGGGGACAGGGGGTCTACAATGAGCAGTTCTTC. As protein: CASSQRGQGVYNEQFF.

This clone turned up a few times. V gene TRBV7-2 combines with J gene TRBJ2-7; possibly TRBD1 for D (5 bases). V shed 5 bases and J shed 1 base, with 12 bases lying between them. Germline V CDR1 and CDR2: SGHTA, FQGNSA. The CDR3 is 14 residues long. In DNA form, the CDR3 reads TGTGCCAGCAGCGACAGCGACCGTTCCTACGAGCAGTACTTC. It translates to CASSDSDRSYEQYF.

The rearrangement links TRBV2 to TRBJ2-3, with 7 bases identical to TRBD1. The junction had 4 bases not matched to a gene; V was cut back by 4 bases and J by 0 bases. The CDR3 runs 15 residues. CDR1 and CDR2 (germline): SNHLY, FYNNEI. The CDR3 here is CASSVQGLSTDTQYF. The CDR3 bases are TGTGCCAGCAGTGTACAGGGGCTTAGCACAGATACGCAGTATTTT.

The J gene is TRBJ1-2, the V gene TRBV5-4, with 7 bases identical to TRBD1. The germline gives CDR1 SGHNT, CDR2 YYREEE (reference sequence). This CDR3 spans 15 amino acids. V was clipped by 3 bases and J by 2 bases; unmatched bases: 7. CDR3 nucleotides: TGTGCCAGCAGCTCCTACAAACAGGGGAACTATGGCTACACCTTC. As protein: CASSSYKQGNYGYTF. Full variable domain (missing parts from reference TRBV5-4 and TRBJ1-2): ETGVTQSPTHLIKTRGQQVTLRCSSQSGHNTVSWYQQALGQGPQFIFQYYREEENGRGNFPPRFSGLQFPNYSSELNVNALELDDSALYLCASSSYKQGNYGYTFGSGTRLTVV.

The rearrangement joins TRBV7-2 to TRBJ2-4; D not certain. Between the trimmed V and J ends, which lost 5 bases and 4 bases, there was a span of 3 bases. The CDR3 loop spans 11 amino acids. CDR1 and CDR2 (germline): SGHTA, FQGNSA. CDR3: CASSIKNIQYF. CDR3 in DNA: TGTGCCAGCAGCATAAAAAACATTCAGTACTTC.